This T cell receptor (beta chain) was obtained from a study of cytomegalovirus exposure and HLA in healthy donors. The CDR3 is 14 amino acids. V was clipped by 6 bases and J by 8 bases, with 17 bases between them. Germline CDR1 reads MRHNA; CDR2 reads SNTAGT. Study outcomes and limitations: A later analysis by the authors found several of the most significant clusters apparently linked to common viral pathogens. Later analysis placed DRB1 highest and HLA-C lowest in TCR association rates, which differed by HLA locus. Immune exposure information available was restricted to CMV serostatus. Compared with the roughly 730-donor mean, an Asian-associated ancestry cluster reportedly had fewer N-insertions, according to a later analysis.

As regards this clone: Its cognate antigen is unknown.

PCR involved 60 Vbeta and 13 Jbeta primers. Method: immunoSEQ multiplex PCR; TCRdb's copy keeps in-frame clones and lacks some. This table has some 200,000 clones, roughly a tenth appearing once. This sequence was found in a woman in her twenties or thirties in good health and CMV-seropositive. Sequencing was carried out using PBMCs. The gene calls are TRBV6-4 and TRBJ1-3; D may be TRBD1 (6 bases). Here the CDR3 reads CASSKQGLSDTIYF. CDR3 in DNA: TGTGCCAGCAGCAAACAGGGCCTTTCGGACACCATATATTTT.